The sequence of this TCR beta chain was determined in a study of cytomegalovirus exposure and HLA in healthy donors. Study outcomes and limitations: Later work found that TCR association rates differed between HLA loci; DRB1 had the most and HLA-C the fewest. Later work associated 16,951 TCR beta sequences with HLA alleles at 0.05 false discovery rate. An analysis was carried out later, and it reportedly showed fewer N-insertions in an Asian-associated ancestry cluster than the roughly 670-donor mean. CMV antigen specificity of three CMV-associated chains was confirmed in vitro.

In regard to this clone: The antigen is undetermined.

This CDR3 has 12 residues. V was trimmed by 2 bases and J by 6 bases, leaving 8 bases between them. Germline V gene data show CDR1 as SGHNT and CDR2 as YYREEE (reference sequence). A multiplex PCR was run with 60 Vbeta primers and 13 Jbeta primers. Libraries were prepared by immunoSEQ multiplex PCR; TCRdb keeps only in-frame clonotypes and omits some of them. The profile shows 150,000 to 200,000 clones, about 75% of them singletons. The chain is built from TRBV5-4 and TRBJ1-2, with D tentatively TRBD1 (5 bases). Sequencing was performed on PBMCs. This TCR was sampled from a female donor in good health and CMV-seronegative. As DNA, the CDR3 is TGTGCCAGCAGCTTCGGGGGGGATGGCTACACCTTC. It encodes CASSFGGDGYTF.